The 30 T cell receptor beta chains in this list originate from one sample, sequenced in a study of T cell responses to AZD1222 COVID-19 vaccine. Libraries were prepared by immunoSEQ multiplex PCR; TCRdb keeps only in-frame clonotypes and omits some of them. Here the sample spans tens of thousands of clones, roughly 82% being singletons. The specimen comprised peripheral blood, sampled on day 0 of AZD1222 vaccination. The source of these receptors is an adult in good health.

For the CDR3, the DNA is TGTGCCAGCACCTCCTTCAGGGACGGAGGAGCAGATACGCAGTATTTT. This encodes CASTSFRDGGADTQYF. The V and J genes are TRBV7-9 and TRBJ2-3; D could derive from TRBD1 or TRBD2 (5 bases each). The CDR3 runs 16 residues. The germline V gene encodes CDR1 SEHNR and CDR2 FQNEAQ (reference sequence). V was trimmed by 7 bases and J by 4 bases, leaving 21 bases between them.

This clone was observed a handful of times. V gene TRBV6-2 or TRBV6-3 combines with J gene TRBJ1-2; D is ambiguous. V gave up 1 base and J gave up 4 bases, with 10 bases separating them. The CDR3 runs to 14 residues. CDR1 and CDR2 from the germline V gene are MNHEY and SVGEGT. Here the CDR3 reads CASSYLRQGYGYTF. In nucleotides, the CDR3 is TGTGCCAGCAGTTACTTACGACAAGGCTATGGCTACACCTTC.

The chain couples TRBV2 to TRBJ1-4; TRBD1 agrees at 9 bases. Per the germline V gene, CDR1 is SNHLY and CDR2 is FYNNEI. The trim removed 4 bases at V and 8 bases at J, leaving 8 bases unmatched. CDR3 length: 15 amino acids. CDR3 sequence: CASSGVWTGEEKLFF. The CDR3 DNA reads as TGTGCCAGCAGTGGGGTATGGACAGGGGAGGAAAAACTGTTTTTT.

The chain joins TRBV7-2 to TRBJ2-6; D is unclear. V lost 1 base to trimming and J lost 0 bases, with 4 bases between them. The V gene's germline CDR1 is SGHTA and CDR2 FQGNSA. The CDR3 spans 15 residues. CDR3 coding DNA: TGTGCCAGCAGCTTAGGGGTCTCTGGGGCCAACGTCCTGACTTTC. Protein product: CASSLGVSGANVLTF.

The chain carries TRBV4-2 and TRBJ2-1, with 7 bases fitting TRBD2. With V trimmed by 4 bases and J by 8 bases, 14 bases remained unmatched. Germline V gene lookup returns CDR1 LGHNA and CDR2 YNFKEQ. This CDR3 comprises 16 residues. CDR3 loop: CASSRDYRTIIDEQFF. CDR3 bases: TGTGCCAGCAGCCGGGACTACCGGACCATAATCGATGAGCAGTTCTTC.

The chain links TRBV6-5 to TRBJ1-1; 7 bases line up with TRBD1. The germline V gene has CDR1 MNHEY and CDR2 SVGAGI. The CDR3 is 14 amino acids. Trimming took 0 bases from V and 11 from J; bases not matched to a gene: 9. The CDR3 here is CASSYSQAGGYAFF. CDR3 nucleotide sequence: TGTGCCAGCAGTTACTCTCAGGCAGGGGGGTATGCTTTCTTT.

The chain joins TRBV18 to TRBJ2-7; no firm D call. There are 13 residues in the CDR3. V dropped 0 bases and J dropped 2 bases, with 5 bases sitting between them. Germline V gene lookup returns CDR1 KGHSH and CDR2 LQKENI. The CDR3 DNA reads as TGTGCCAGCTCACCACCGAACACCTACGAGCAGTACGTC. Translation: CASSPPNTYEQYV.

The CDR3 spells CASSRRNSPLHF. The CDR3 DNA is TGTGCCAGCAGCCGACGGAATTCACCCCTCCACTTT. The rearrangement uses TRBV7-9 and TRBJ1-6, with no clear D. Between the trimmed V and J ends, which lost 5 bases and 7 bases, there was a span of 6 bases. The CDR3 has 12 amino acids. The germline V gene has CDR1 SEHNR and CDR2 FQNEAQ (reference sequence). The variable domain in full, with the rest retrieved from reference TRBV7-9 and TRBJ1-6, is DTGVSQNPRHKITKRGQNVTFRCDPISEHNRLYWYRQTLGQGPEFLTYFQNEAQLEKSRLLSDRFSAERPKGSFSTLEIQRTEQGDSAMYLCASSRRNSPLHFGNGTRLTVT.

V gene TRBV12-3 or TRBV12-4 combines with J gene TRBJ1-2; 11 bases are a match to TRBD1. CDR3 length: 13 amino acids. Losses at the gene ends were 5 bases for V and 8 bases for J; bases not matched to a gene: 4. The CDR3 region has the DNA TGTGCCAGCAGTGGGACAGGGGGGAACGGCTACACCTTC. This translates into CASSGTGGNGYTF.

The chain is built from TRBV6-5 and TRBJ1-6; D remains unclear. CDR3 size: 14 residues. The V and J ends lost 11 bases and 4 bases respectively, with 15 bases between them. From germline, CDR1 is MNHEY and CDR2 SVGAGI. The CDR3 spells CAAIGEGYNSPLHF. CDR3 sequence (DNA): TGTGCCGCAATTGGGGAAGGGTATAATTCACCCCTCCACTTT.

J is TRBJ2-3 and V is TRBV5-1; TRBD2 aligns across 9 bases. The V and J ends lost 4 bases and 10 bases, in that order; junction bases with no gene match: 13. This CDR3 spans 15 amino acids. The germline V gene has CDR1 SGHRS and CDR2 YFSETQ. The CDR3 loop is CASSLQPTSGRPQYF. For the CDR3, the DNA is TGCGCCAGCAGCCTCCAACCAACAAGCGGGAGGCCGCAGTATTTT.

The chain links TRBV28 to TRBJ1-2; D gene ambiguous. The germline gives CDR1 MDHEN, CDR2 SYDVKM. Trimming left V 5 bases short and J 8 bases short, with 15 bases between. The CDR3 loop spans 13 amino acids. Written as DNA, the CDR3 is TGTGCCAGCAGTCCCCCGGCGGGGAGGGGCTACACCTTC. It translates to CASSPPAGRGYTF.

The rearrangement uses TRBV24-1 and TRBJ2-1; D may be TRBD1 or TRBD2 (5 bases each). V dropped 3 bases and J dropped 8 bases, with 19 bases sitting between them. The CDR3 runs to 16 residues. Germline CDR1 is KGHDR and CDR2 is SFDVKD. DNA of the CDR3: TGTGCCACCAGTGATCCGGACTCCAACTTAGGGGATGAGCAGTTCTTC. Amino acid sequence: CATSDPDSNLGDEQFF.

This clone was seen a handful of times. The rearrangement links TRBV27 to TRBJ2-7, with TRBD2 identical over 9 bases. This CDR3 has 15 residues. Germline V gene data show CDR1 as MNHEY and CDR2 as SMNVEV (reference sequence). Trimming removed 5 bases from V and 4 bases from J; junction bases left unmatched: 9. CDR3 region: CASSPRAGGPYEQYF. As DNA, the CDR3 is TGTGCCAGCAGTCCCCGGGCGGGGGGGCCGTACGAGCAGTACTTC.

The rearrangement uses TRBV6-5 and TRBJ1-2; tentative D call: TRBD1 (5 bases). Germline V gene lookup returns CDR1 MNHEY and CDR2 SVGAGI. Trimming took 2 bases from V and 3 from J, leaving 13 bases between them. The CDR3 is made up of 15 amino acids. DNA of the CDR3: TGTGCCAGCAGTTACGGGGGAGTCAAAGACTATGGCTACACCTTC. This sequence encodes CASSYGGVKDYGYTF.

The V call is TRBV2, the J call TRBJ1-3; D remains ambiguous. The germline V and J ends were trimmed by 5 bases and 0 bases, with 11 bases remaining between them. Germline V lookup: CDR1 SNHLY, CDR2 FYNNEI. This CDR3 region has 15 residues. CDR3 amino acids: CASSLTVLSGNTIYF. The DNA for the CDR3 is TGTGCCAGCAGTTTGACGGTCCTCTCTGGAAACACCATATATTTT. The complete variable domain, with remaining parts taken from reference TRBV2 and TRBJ1-3, reads EPEVTQTPSHQVTQMGQEVILRCVPISNHLYFYWYRQILGQKVEFLVSFYNNEISEKSEIFDDQFSVERPDGSNFTLKIRSTKLEDSAMYFCASSLTVLSGNTIYFGEGSWLTVV.

V and J are TRBV5-1 and TRBJ1-5; unclear D gene. The germline V gene encodes CDR1 SGHRS and CDR2 YFSETQ. The V and J ends lost 5 bases and 2 bases respectively, with 11 bases between them. The CDR3 is made up of 14 amino acids. The CDR3 here is CASSIRGGNQPQHF. The CDR3 DNA reads as TGCGCCAGCAGTATACGGGGAGGCAATCAGCCCCAGCATTTT.

Turning to this clone: A junction end diverges from the germline sequence, so it may reflect a read error. V and J are TRBV18 and TRBJ2-2, with 7 bases aligning to TRBD2. CDR1 and CDR2 (germline): KGHSH, LQKENI. This CDR3 has 14 amino acids. The CDR3 nucleotides read TGTGCCAGCTCACCGCGGGGGAACGCCGGGGAGCTGTTTTTT. Its translation: CASSPRGNAGELFF.

This chain joins TRBV18 and TRBJ1-4; the match to TRBD1 covers 8 bases. The V segment lost 4 bases and the J segment 0 bases; nucleotides outside the gene matches: 4. The CDR3 length is 16 residues. Looked up from germline, CDR1 is KGHSH and CDR2 is LQKENI. The CDR3 spells CASSQAGGATNEKLFF. CDR3 bases: TGTGCCAGCTCACAAGCAGGGGGCGCAACTAATGAAAAACTGTTTTTT.

The chain links TRBV19 to TRBJ2-7, with 11 bases aligning to TRBD2. The CDR3 length is 15 residues. Germline V gene data show CDR1 as LNHDA and CDR2 as SQIVND (reference sequence). The V and J ends lost 9 bases and 5 bases, in that order; junction bases with no gene match: 12. The CDR3 spells CARDLLAGEGNEQYV. The CDR3 DNA reads TGTGCCAGAGACCTACTAGCGGGAGAAGGGAACGAGCAGTACGTC.

The chain employs TRBV3-1 (or the pseudogene TRBV3-2) and TRBJ1-6; D is perhaps TRBD1 (5 bases). The CDR3 totals 15 residues. Germline CDR1 reads LGHDT; CDR2 reads YNNKEL (reference sequence). V was trimmed by 2 bases and J by 7 bases, leaving 12 bases between them. DNA of the CDR3: TGTGCCAGCAGCCAATGGGACGGACTCAATTCACCCCTCCACTTT. Translating gives CASSQWDGLNSPLHF.

This chain joins TRBV7-2 and TRBJ1-1; D not resolved. Germline V gene lookup returns CDR1 SGHTA and CDR2 FQGNSA. Trimming took 1 base from V and 5 from J, leaving 11 bases between them. This CDR3 is 14 amino acids long. The chain's CDR3 is CASSLEFSLTEAFF. CDR3 DNA: TGTGCCAGCAGCTTAGAATTCTCCCTTACTGAAGCTTTCTTT.

This clone was picked up one time. The rearrangement links TRBV6-5 to TRBJ2-1; D is ambiguous. There are 14 residues in the CDR3. CDR1 is MNHEY, CDR2 SVGAGI, per germline. Between the trimmed V and J ends, which lost 3 bases and 8 bases, there was a span of 14 bases. Here the CDR3 DNA reads TGTGCCAGCAGTTATATGTTGGGTGTAGATGAGCAGTTCTTC. Protein sequence: CASSYMLGVDEQFF.

The J gene is TRBJ1-4, the V gene TRBV27; D remains ambiguous. The CDR3 has 13 residues. Germline CDR1 MNHEY, CDR2 SMNVEV (reference sequence). The germline V and J ends were trimmed by 2 bases and 8 bases, with 9 bases remaining between them. DNA of the CDR3: TGTGCCAGCAGTTTAGCGTCTGGGGAAAAACTGTTTTTT. Residues: CASSLASGEKLFF.

The chain couples TRBV6-5 to TRBJ1-6; D is ambiguous. The CDR3 loop spans 16 amino acids. V lost 1 base and J lost 4, with 11 bases in between. In germline, CDR1 is MNHEY, CDR2 SVGAGI. CDR3 nucleotide sequence: TGTGCCAGCAGTTACTTTGGCAGAGCTTATAATTCACCCCTCCACTTT. This sequence encodes CASSYFGRAYNSPLHF.

This clone appeared once. The gene calls are TRBV7-9 and TRBJ1-2, with D uncertain. The ends were cut back, 1 base at V and 8 bases at J, with 11 bases in the middle. The CDR3 runs 13 residues. Germline V gene data show CDR1 as SEHNR and CDR2 as FQNEAQ (reference sequence). The CDR3 protein is CASSLESREGYTF. The DNA of the CDR3 is TGTGCCAGCAGCTTAGAAAGTAGGGAGGGCTACACCTTC. The full variable domain, its missing parts supplied by reference TRBV7-9 and TRBJ1-2, is DTGVSQNPRHKITKRGQNVTFRCDPISEHNRLYWYRQTLGQGPEFLTYFQNEAQLEKSRLLSDRFSAERPKGSFSTLEIQRTEQGDSAMYLCASSLESREGYTFGSGTRLTVV.

The rearrangement uses TRBV28 and TRBJ1-2, with 7 bases that match TRBD1. Germline V gene sequence: CDR1 MDHEN, CDR2 SYDVKM. The CDR3 extends over 14 amino acids. With V trimmed by 4 bases and J by 8 bases, 10 bases remained unmatched. Written as DNA, the CDR3 is TGTGCCAGCAGTTCCCGGCAGGGGGATATGGGCTACACCTTC. Amino acids: CASSSRQGDMGYTF.

The chain has TRBV9 and TRBJ2-1, with 7 bases fitting TRBD1. The CDR3 is made up of 13 amino acids. Looked up from germline, CDR1 is SGDLS and CDR2 is YYNGEE. V lost 0 bases to trimming and J lost 6 bases; unmatched junction nucleotides: 0. The CDR3 protein is CASSVGTGNEQFF. DNA for the CDR3: TGTGCCAGCAGCGTAGGGACAGGCAATGAGCAGTTCTTC. Looking up the rest from reference TRBV9 and TRBJ2-1 gives the full variable domain: DSGVTQTPKHLITATGQRVTLRCSPRSGDLSVYWYQQSLDQGLQFLIQYYNGEERAKGNILERFSAQQFPDLHSELNLSSLELGDSALYFCASSVGTGNEQFFGPGTRLTVL.

The chain couples TRBV11-2 to TRBJ2-7, with D perhaps TRBD1 (6 bases). The CDR3 totals 16 residues. Trimming shortened V by 0 bases and J by 3 bases, and 15 bases separated the two germline ends. Germline loops: CDR1 SGHAT, CDR2 FQNNGV. This CDR3 is CASSLDFRGDIYEQYV. CDR3 coding DNA: TGTGCCAGCAGCTTAGATTTCAGGGGAGACATCTACGAGCAGTACGTC.

The V call is TRBV18, the J call TRBJ2-3; the D is unclear. Trimming removed 2 bases from V and 5 bases from J, with 14 bases in between. This CDR3 comprises 15 residues. CDR1 and CDR2 from the germline V gene are KGHSH and LQKENI. CDR3 sequence: CASSPSYSGGDTQYF. In nucleotides, the CDR3 is TGTGCCAGCTCACCAAGTTATTCGGGTGGAGATACGCAGTATTTT.